This record concerns one T cell receptor (beta chain) sequence. At least ten counts were recorded for this clonotype. What antigen it recognizes has not been identified. No clone much larger than this one lies a single base away; base qualities are absent. The library relied on 5' RACE. These reads were obtained on a NextSeq 500. The TCR library protocol attached unique molecular identifiers to individual cDNA molecules to correct for sequencing error and PCR bias. TCR alpha and beta chains were both sequenced, and the abundances of alpha and beta sequences in each sample were closely correlated with each other. The authors' pipeline ran thus. Decombinator V4 was used to annotate the V gene, J gene and CDR3 of the TCR sequences. TCRs were defined as expanded if a significant change between any two time points was detected under a Poisson model with p below 0.0001. TCR abundances were normalised to the total number of TCRs sequenced per sample and expressed as counts per million. MAIT TCRs were defined by TRAV1-2 paired with TRAJ12, TRAJ20 or TRAJ33, and iNKT TCRs by TRAV10 paired with TRAJ18. VDJdb, accessed 1 November 2021, was searched for CMV, EBV and SARS-CoV-2 annotated TCRs, with TCRs annotated for multiple antigens excluded. TCRdb reanalyzed the raw reads on its own, using fastp at Q25 for trimming and MiXCR for clone calling, and kept in-frame beta chains. For every CDR3 protein sequence, its rows merge into one entry that carries the most common genes and DNA. The V and J calls follow TCRdb's processing rather than the paper's. The sample profile shows about 80,000 distinct CDR3 sequences; less than 15% of them were found once. Less than 20% of the sample is held by the ten biggest clonotypes.

This sample is part of a study of early T cells in non-severe SARS-CoV-2 infection (TCRdb year 2021). Notes on the research overall: Because TCR sequencing relied on bulk RNA taken from unsorted whole blood, pairing of alpha and beta chains was not possible. The investigation overall reported the following: VDJdb matching was skewed toward anti-spike CD8 responses, so virus-specific expansions were likely underestimated and private and CD4 specificities were missed.

Here V drops 4 bases and J drops 5 bases, and the junction holds 8 bases not matched to any gene. Based on the germline V gene (reference sequence), the CDR1 and CDR2 sequences are DFQATT and SNEGSKA. The cysteine opens and the phenylalanine closes a CDR3 of 14 amino acids. The retained sequence is limited to the CDR3, 42 bases, with the frame set at the first base. This was a case-control study nested in a cohort of healthcare workers in London, UK, who had nasopharyngeal swab PCR tests and blood samples taken every week. Healthcare workers were recruited between 23 and 31 March 2020, during the week of the UK lockdown, and were followed weekly for up to roughly 15 weeks.

The clonotype was recovered from an adult who was a healthcare worker with PCR-confirmed SARS-CoV-2 infection or an uninfected control (not recorded which). The donor label of this sample is uncertain. The V and J segments used are TRBV20-1 and TRBJ2-3, and TRBD2 matches 8 of the central bases. The sequences come from whole blood, collected at baseline. The DNA sequence is TGCAGTGCTAACAGCGGGAGAATTAAAGATACGCAGTATTTT. Its protein reads: CSANSGRIKDTQYF.